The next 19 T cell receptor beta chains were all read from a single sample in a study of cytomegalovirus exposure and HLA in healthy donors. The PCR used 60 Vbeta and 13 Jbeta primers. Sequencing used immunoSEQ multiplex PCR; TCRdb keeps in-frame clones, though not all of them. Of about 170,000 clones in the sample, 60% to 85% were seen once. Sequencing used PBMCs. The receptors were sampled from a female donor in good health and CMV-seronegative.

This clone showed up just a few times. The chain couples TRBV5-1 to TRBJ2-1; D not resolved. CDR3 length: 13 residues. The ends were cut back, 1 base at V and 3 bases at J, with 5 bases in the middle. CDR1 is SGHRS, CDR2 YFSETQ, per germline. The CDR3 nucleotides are TGCGCCAGCAGCTTGACGGGCTACAATGAGCAGTTCTTC. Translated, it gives CASSLTGYNEQFF.

Written as DNA, the CDR3 is TGTGCCAGCAGTGCCGGGACAGGAGATAATTCACCCCTCCACTTT. Amino acids: CASSAGTGDNSPLHF. This chain uses TRBV6-4 with TRBJ1-6, with TRBD1 matching 8 bases. The trim removed 4 bases at V and 5 bases at J, leaving 4 bases unmatched. Germline V gene lookup returns CDR1 MRHNA and CDR2 SNTAGT. The CDR3 spans 15 residues.

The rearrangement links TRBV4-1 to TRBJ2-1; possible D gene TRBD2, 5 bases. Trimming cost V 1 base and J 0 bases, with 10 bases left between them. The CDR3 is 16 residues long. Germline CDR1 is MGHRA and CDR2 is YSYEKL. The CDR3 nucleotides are TGCGCCAGCAGCCAAGCGGTGGGGAGCTCCTACAATGAGCAGTTCTTC. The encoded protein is CASSQAVGSSYNEQFF.

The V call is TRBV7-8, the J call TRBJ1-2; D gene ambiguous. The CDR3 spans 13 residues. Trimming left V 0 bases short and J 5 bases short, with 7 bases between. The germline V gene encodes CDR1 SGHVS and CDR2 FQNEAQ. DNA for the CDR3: TGTGCCAGCAGCTTAGCGATAGAGTATGGCTACACCTTC. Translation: CASSLAIEYGYTF.

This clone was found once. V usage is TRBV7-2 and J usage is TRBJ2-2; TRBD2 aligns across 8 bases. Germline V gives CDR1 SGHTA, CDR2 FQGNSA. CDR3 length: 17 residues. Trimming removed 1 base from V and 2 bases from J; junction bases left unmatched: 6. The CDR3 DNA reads TGTGCCAGCAGCTTAGTAGGGGGACTAGTAAACACCGGGGAGCTGTTTTTT. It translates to CASSLVGGLVNTGELFF.

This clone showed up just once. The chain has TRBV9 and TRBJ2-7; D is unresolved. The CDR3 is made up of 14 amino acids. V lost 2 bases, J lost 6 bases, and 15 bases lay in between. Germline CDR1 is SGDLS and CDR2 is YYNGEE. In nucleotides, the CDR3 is TGTGCCAGCAGCGTCCTCCTAACACCAGGCGAGCAGTACTTC. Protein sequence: CASSVLLTPGEQYF.

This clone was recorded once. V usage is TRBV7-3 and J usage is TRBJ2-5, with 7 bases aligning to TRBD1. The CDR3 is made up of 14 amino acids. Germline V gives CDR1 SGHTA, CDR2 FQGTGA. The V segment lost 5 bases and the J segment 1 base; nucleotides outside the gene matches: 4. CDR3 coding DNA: TGTGCCAGCAGCCGGACAGGTCTCCAAGAGACCCAGTACTTC. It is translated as CASSRTGLQETQYF.

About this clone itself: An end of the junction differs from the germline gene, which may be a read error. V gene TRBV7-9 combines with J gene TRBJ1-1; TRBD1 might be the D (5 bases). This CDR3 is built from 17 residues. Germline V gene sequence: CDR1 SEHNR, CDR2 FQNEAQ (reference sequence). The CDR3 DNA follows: TGTTCCAGCAGTCGGCCCCCCAGTAGGGGTTCGAACACTGAAGCTTTCTTT. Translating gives CSSSRPPSRGSNTEAFF.

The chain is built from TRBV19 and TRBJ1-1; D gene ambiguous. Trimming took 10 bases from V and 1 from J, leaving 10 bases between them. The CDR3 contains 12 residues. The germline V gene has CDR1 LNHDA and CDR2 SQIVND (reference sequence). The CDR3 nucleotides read TGTGCCACCCTCCAAGCGAACACTGAAGCTTTCTTT. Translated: CATLQANTEAFF.

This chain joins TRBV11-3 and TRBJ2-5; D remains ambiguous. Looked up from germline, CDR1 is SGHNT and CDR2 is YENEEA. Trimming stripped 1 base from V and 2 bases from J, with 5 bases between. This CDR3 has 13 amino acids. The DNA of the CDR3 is TGTGCCAGCAGCTTAGGGGCTCAAGAGACCCAGTACTTC. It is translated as CASSLGAQETQYF.

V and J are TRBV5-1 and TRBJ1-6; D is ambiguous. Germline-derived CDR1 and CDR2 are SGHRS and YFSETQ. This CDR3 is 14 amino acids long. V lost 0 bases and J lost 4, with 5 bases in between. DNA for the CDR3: TGCGCCAGCAGCTTGGACAGTTATAATTCACCCCTCCACTTT. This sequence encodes CASSLDSYNSPLHF.

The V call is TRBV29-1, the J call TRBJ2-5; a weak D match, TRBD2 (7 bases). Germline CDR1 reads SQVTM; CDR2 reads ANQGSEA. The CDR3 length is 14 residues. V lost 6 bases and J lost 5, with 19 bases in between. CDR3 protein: CSVTVGGARETQYF. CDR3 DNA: TGCAGCGTCACCGTGGGGGGGGCGAGGGAGACCCAGTACTTC.

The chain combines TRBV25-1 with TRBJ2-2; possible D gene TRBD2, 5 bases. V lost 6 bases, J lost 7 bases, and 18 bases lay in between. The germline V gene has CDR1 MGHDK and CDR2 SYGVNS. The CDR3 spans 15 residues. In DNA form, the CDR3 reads TGTGCCAGCAGCGAAATCAGACTCGAGGGCGGGGAGCTGTTTTTT. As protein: CASSEIRLEGGELFF.

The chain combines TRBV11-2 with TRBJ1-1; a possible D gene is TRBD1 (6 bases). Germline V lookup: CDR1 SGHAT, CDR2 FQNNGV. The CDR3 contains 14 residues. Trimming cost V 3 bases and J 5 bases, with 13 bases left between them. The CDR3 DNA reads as TGTGCCAGCAGCTTGGGGGGGCGGGGGACTGAAGCTTTCTTT. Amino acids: CASSLGGRGTEAFF.

The CDR3 region is CASSLFLADYNEQFF. CDR3 DNA: TGTGCCAGCAGCTTATTTCTAGCGGATTACAATGAGCAGTTCTTC. V and J are TRBV5-4 and TRBJ2-1; TRBD2 matches at 7 bases. With V trimmed by 2 bases and J by 4 bases, 6 bases remained unmatched. Looked up from germline, CDR1 is SGHNT and CDR2 is YYREEE (reference sequence). The CDR3 totals 15 residues.

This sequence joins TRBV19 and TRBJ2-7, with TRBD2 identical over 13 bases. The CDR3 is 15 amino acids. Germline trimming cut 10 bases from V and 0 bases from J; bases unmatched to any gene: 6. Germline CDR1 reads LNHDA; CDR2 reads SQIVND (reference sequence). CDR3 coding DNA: TGTGCCACCGCGGGACTAGCGGGGAGCTCCTACGAGCAGTACTTC. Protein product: CATAGLAGSSYEQYF.

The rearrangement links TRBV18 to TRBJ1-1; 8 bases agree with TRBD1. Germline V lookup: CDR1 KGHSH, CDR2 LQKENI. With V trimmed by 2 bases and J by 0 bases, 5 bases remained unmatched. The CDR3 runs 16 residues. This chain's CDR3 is CASSPTGGGMNTEAFF. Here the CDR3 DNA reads TGTGCCAGCTCACCAACAGGGGGTGGGATGAACACTGAAGCTTTCTTT.

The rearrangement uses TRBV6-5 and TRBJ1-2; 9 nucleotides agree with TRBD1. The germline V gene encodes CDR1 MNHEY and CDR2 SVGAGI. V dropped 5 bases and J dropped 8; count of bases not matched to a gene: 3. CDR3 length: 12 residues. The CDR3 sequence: CASSRTGVGYTF. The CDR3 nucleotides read TGTGCCAGCAGTCGGACAGGGGTCGGCTACACCTTC.

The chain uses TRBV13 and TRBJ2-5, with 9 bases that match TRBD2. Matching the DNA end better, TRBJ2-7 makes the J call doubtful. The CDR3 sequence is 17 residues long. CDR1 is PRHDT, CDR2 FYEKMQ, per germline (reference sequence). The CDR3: CASTTSSGGNIFYEQYF. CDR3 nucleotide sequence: TGTGCCAGCACTACCTCGAGCGGGGGGAACATCTTCTACGAGCAGTACTTC.